Listed here are 25 T cell receptor beta chains from one sample, sequenced in a study of vaccination and CD4 T cells after COVID-19. These TCRs are of unknown antigen specificity. Cultured CD4+ T cell DNA underwent sequencing with the Oncomine TCR Beta short-read assay. Each CDR3 protein is one row after TCRdb ran MiXCR on the PCR reads. The table has about 25,000 distinct CDR3 sequences, about 52% seen once. Treatment in this sample: approximately 10-day PBMC culture with coronavirus spike peptide pools or control peptides (ViraFEST assay). Sample: CD4+ T cells from blood, cultured in vitro. The receptors shown here come from a human donor who had recovered from COVID-19.

The chain carries TRBV6-2 or TRBV6-3 and TRBJ1-2, with D tentatively TRBD1 (6 bases). Germline CDR1 reads MNHEY; CDR2 reads SVGEGT. The length of the CDR3 is 17 residues. The ends were cut back, 6 bases at V and 0 bases at J, with 20 bases in the middle. The CDR3 DNA reads as TGTGCCAGCAGACCGACCGCCCAGGGGCTTGCTAACTATGGCTACACCTTC. Protein sequence: CASRPTAQGLANYGYTF.

The V gene is TRBV5-8, the J gene TRBJ2-1; 8 bases map to TRBD1. V dropped 4 bases and J dropped 2; count of bases not matched to a gene: 8. This CDR3 is built from 16 residues. The germline V gene has CDR1 SGHTS and CDR2 YDEGEE. The CDR3 bases are TGTGCCAGCAGCCTAGAAACGGGACAGGCCTACAATGAGCAGTTCTTC. Translated, it gives CASSLETGQAYNEQFF.

This clonotype has more than one count but fewer than ten. The genes are TRBV21-1 and TRBJ2-3; the D segment call TRBD2 is taken from the table without a DNA check. TRBV21-1 is termed a pseudogene. This CDR3 comprises 16 residues. CDR3 sequence: CASSTETSPRADTQYF. The CDR3 nucleotides are TGTGCCAGCAGCACGGAAACTAGTCCACGGGCAGATACGCAGTATTTT.

The genes are TRBV28 and TRBJ1-1, with TRBD1 matching over 8 bases. Germline V CDR1 and CDR2: MDHEN, SYDVKM. The CDR3 has 15 amino acids. J was trimmed by 4 bases and V by 6 bases; bases with no gene match: 10. CDR3 residues: CASSPPTGVGTEAFF. Here the CDR3 DNA reads TGTGCCAGCAGCCCTCCGACAGGGGTAGGCACTGAAGCTTTCTTT.

CDR3 in amino acids: CASSTGTRVGDEQYF. In DNA form, the CDR3 reads TGTGCCAGCAGCACCGGGACACGGGTTGGCGACGAGCAGTACTTC. The V gene is TRBV7-9, the J gene TRBJ2-7; TRBD1 is a possible D gene (6 bases). V gave up 5 bases and J gave up 5 bases, with 19 bases separating them. This CDR3 is built from 15 residues. Germline CDR1 reads SEHNR; CDR2 reads FQNEAQ (reference sequence).

This clonotype was seen only once. The chain couples TRBV25-1 to TRBJ2-7; 9 bases agree with TRBD1. V lost 5 bases to trimming and J lost 4 bases; unmatched junction nucleotides: 6. This CDR3 region has 14 residues. Germline V lookup: CDR1 MGHDK, CDR2 SYGVNS. CDR3 sequence reads: CASSYTGGGYEQYF. DNA for the CDR3: TGTGCCAGCAGTTATACAGGGGGCGGATACGAGCAGTACTTC.

The chain uses TRBV6-1 and TRBJ1-5; D gene uncertain. V was trimmed by 0 bases and J by 3 bases, leaving 6 bases between them. The germline CDR1 and CDR2 sequences are MNHNS and SASEGT. This CDR3 has 14 amino acids. The CDR3 sequence: CASSEATVNQPQHF. DNA for the CDR3: TGTGCCAGCAGTGAAGCCACAGTCAATCAGCCCCAGCATTTT.

The chain links TRBV1 to TRBJ1-5; TRBD1, the D gene given by the table, was not confirmed from the DNA. TRBV1 is termed a pseudogene. This CDR3 is built from 18 residues. CDR3 sequence: CTSSQVAPGPARGQPQHF. The CDR3 nucleotides read TGCACCAGCAGCCAAGTCGCCCCCGGGCCGGCGAGGGGTCAGCCCCAGCATTTT.

The chain joins TRBV4-1 to TRBJ2-5, with 8 bases that match TRBD1. The germline gives CDR1 MGHRA, CDR2 YSYEKL. Trimming removed 3 bases from V and 1 base from J; junction bases left unmatched: 7. This CDR3 spans 16 amino acids. CDR3 protein: CASSQQGANFQETQYF. CDR3 nucleotides: TGCGCCAGCAGCCAGCAGGGGGCCAACTTCCAAGAGACCCAGTACTTC.

This clonotype was counted between two and nine times. This chain uses TRBV12-3 or TRBV12-4 with TRBJ1-5; unclear D gene. The V end lost 4 bases, the J end lost 0 bases, and 7 bases lay between the germline ends. The CDR3 totals 14 residues. CDR3 bases: TGTGCCAGCAGTTCTGGACCTAGCAATCAGCCCCAGCATTTT. Its translation is CASSSGPSNQPQHF.

This clonotype was recorded only once. Here the CDR3 DNA reads TGTGCCAGCTCACCAAATCGGCAGAACACTGAAGCTTTCTTT. Amino acids: CASSPNRQNTEAFF. The chain is built from TRBV18 and TRBJ1-1; D is unresolved. From germline, CDR1 is KGHSH and CDR2 LQKENI. V was pared by 2 bases and J by 1 base, with 8 bases between. The CDR3 is 14 amino acids.

This clonotype was seen more than once but under ten times. V is TRBV20-1 and J is TRBJ1-2, with 7 nucleotides matching TRBD1. There are 15 residues in the CDR3. V dropped 0 bases and J dropped 2; count of bases not matched to a gene: 6. Germline assignment: CDR1 DFQATT and CDR2 SNEGSKA (reference sequence). CDR3 in DNA: TGCAGTGCTAGAGATCTCGGCAGGGGGAACTATGGCTACACCTTC. As protein: CSARDLGRGNYGYTF.

The J gene is TRBJ1-6, the V gene TRBV28; possible D gene TRBD1, 5 bases. CDR3 length: 16 amino acids. Germline lookup yields CDR1 MDHEN and CDR2 SYDVKM. The V and J ends lost 4 bases and 10 bases respectively, with 20 bases between them. In nucleotides, the CDR3 is TGTGCCAGCAGTTCCGTAGCGGGGCGTCTTCGCTCACCCCTCCACTTT. Amino acids: CASSSVAGRLRSPLHF.

The chain links TRBV21-1 to TRBJ2-5; the tabulated D call, TRBD2, remains unverified against the DNA. TRBV21-1 is assigned pseudogene status. The CDR3 extends over 18 amino acids. The CDR3, as DNA: TGTGCCAGCAGCCTCCGGCGATCGAGCGGGAGGGCCGGGGAGACCCAGTACTTC. Protein: CASSLRRSSGRAGETQYF.

The table lists this clonotype with a count of one. The genes are TRBV6-1 and TRBJ2-1, with a possible D match to TRBD1 (6 bases). The CDR3 has 14 amino acids. Germline V lookup: CDR1 MNHNS, CDR2 SASEGT. The V end was cut by 5 bases, the J end by 6 bases, with 14 bases between. The CDR3 DNA sequence: TGTGCCAGCAGTCCCACAGGGATACGCAATGAGCAGTTCTTC. As protein: CASSPTGIRNEQFF.

This clonotype was observed a handful of times. The V gene is TRBV7-9, the J gene TRBJ2-3; 9 positions match TRBD2. This CDR3 region has 16 residues. V was pared by 4 bases and J by 4 bases, with 9 bases of the junction left unmatched. Germline V gene data show CDR1 as SEHNR and CDR2 as FQNEAQ (reference sequence). The CDR3 sequence: CASSSAGTSNPDTQYF. The DNA for the CDR3 is TGTGCCAGCAGCTCCGCCGGGACTAGCAACCCAGATACGCAGTATTTT.

This clonotype was observed a handful of times. The chain employs TRBV7-8 and TRBJ1-6; no clear D. Germline values: CDR1 SGHVS, CDR2 FQNEAQ. Deletions cut 4 bases from V and 8 bases from J, with 12 bases between. The CDR3 has 14 amino acids. The CDR3 loop reads CASSWWATDSPLHF. The CDR3 nucleotides read TGTGCCAGCAGCTGGTGGGCTACGGATTCACCCCTCCACTTT.

The chain employs TRBV6-1 and TRBJ2-2; 8 nucleotides match TRBD1. Germline values: CDR1 MNHNS, CDR2 SASEGT. The CDR3 runs 16 residues. V shed 6 bases, J shed 4 bases, and the junction held 10 bases outside the gene matches. The chain's CDR3 is CASRRSGTGGTGELFF. CDR3 bases: TGTGCCAGCAGGCGTTCCGGGACAGGTGGCACCGGGGAGCTGTTTTTT.

This clonotype was counted a few times. The rearrangement joins TRBV21-1 to TRBJ2-7; TRBD1, as called in the table, went unchecked against the DNA. TRBV21-1 is labeled a pseudogene. The CDR3 is 17 residues long. The CDR3 loop reads CASSSRGVGRSAYEQYF. The DNA for the CDR3 is TGTGCCAGCAGCTCCCGGGGGGTGGGGAGGAGCGCCTACGAGCAGTACTTC.

The chain uses TRBV7-2 and TRBJ2-2; weak D call: TRBD2 (5 bases). The germline V gene encodes CDR1 SGHTA and CDR2 FQGNSA. This CDR3 contains 14 residues. Deletions cut 5 bases from V and 1 base from J, with 8 bases between. The CDR3 nucleotides are TGTGCCAGCAGCCGGACTGGGAACACCGGGGAGCTGTTTTTT. It specifies CASSRTGNTGELFF.

This rearrangement joins TRBV19 to TRBJ2-1; 9 nucleotides line up with TRBD2. This CDR3 spans 15 amino acids. Trimming at V came to 3 bases and at J to 7 bases, leaving 7 bases not matched to a gene. Germline V CDR1 and CDR2: LNHDA, SQIVND (reference sequence). The CDR3 DNA follows: TGTGCCAGTAGTATCTCTAGCGGGATGCGAAATGAGCAGTTCTTC. It translates to CASSISSGMRNEQFF.

The gene calls are TRBV28 and TRBJ1-2; D gene ambiguous. The CDR3 has 12 residues. Germline values: CDR1 MDHEN, CDR2 SYDVKM. Trimming pared 6 bases from V and 4 bases from J, leaving 9 bases between. The CDR3 region is CASRSNSYGYTF. CDR3 sequence (DNA): TGTGCCAGCAGATCCAACAGCTATGGCTACACCTTC.

This clonotype was observed a few times. The V and J genes are TRBV6-5 and TRBJ1-1; D gene ambiguous. The CDR3 runs 15 residues. Germline values: CDR1 MNHEY, CDR2 SVGAGI. Trimming took off 0 bases at V and 1 base at J, with 9 bases between the two ends. The CDR3 DNA follows: TGTGCCAGCAGTTACTCCCCGGACGGGAACACTGAAGCTTTCTTT. Translating gives CASSYSPDGNTEAFF.

In its sample, this clonotype was seen a few times. The genes are TRBV6-4 and TRBJ1-2; 9 nucleotides line up with TRBD1. The CDR3 has 14 amino acids. Germline values: CDR1 MRHNA, CDR2 SNTAGT. Trimming cost V 7 bases and J 6 bases; bases outside gene matches: 9. CDR3: CASNLTGGADGYTF. The CDR3 DNA is TGTGCCAGCAACCTTACAGGGGGCGCCGATGGCTACACCTTC.

V gene TRBV20-1 combines with J gene TRBJ1-1; D unresolved. The germline CDR1 and CDR2 sequences are DFQATT and SNEGSKA (reference sequence). Trimming stripped 5 bases from V and 4 bases from J, with 17 bases between. CDR3 size: 14 residues. CDR3 sequence reads: CSAPPAGTSTEAFF. CDR3 sequence (DNA): TGCAGTGCTCCCCCCGCGGGAACGAGCACTGAAGCTTTCTTT.